These T cell receptor beta chains were read from a single sample in a study of blood T cells in healthy people across ages. TCRdb passed the 5' RACE reads through MiXCR, listing each CDR3 protein once. Among about 680,000 distinct CDR3 sequences listed, more than 40% were seen once. Sequenced input: blood. These receptors originate from a woman aged 60 to 75 in good health. CDR3s include the opening cysteine and the closing phenylalanine or tryptophan. The order of the fields is J gene, V gene, CDR3 protein.

TRBJ2-5 | TRBV28 | CASSFERGFQETQYF
TRBJ2-4 | TRBV20-1 | CSASSGAPRNIQYF
TRBJ1-4 | TRBV12-3/TRBV12-4 | CASSFRAAEKLFF
TRBJ2-3 | TRBV7-2 | CASSHEGLAGPSDTQYF
TRBJ2-3 | TRBV7-9 | CASSEDGDTQYF
TRBJ1-5 | TRBV29-1 | CSVAESGMGQPQHF
TRBJ2-1 | TRBV7-2 | CASSLARGYEQFF
TRBJ2-7 | TRBV14 | CASSLHPDSSYEQYF
TRBJ2-1 | TRBV29-1 | CSVEDLSGRAGLINEQFF
TRBJ2-7 | TRBV28 | CASSPFGLAGTYEQYF
TRBJ2-7 | TRBV9 | CASSPGTDSYEQYF
TRBJ2-3 | TRBV6-5 | CASRPTASDTQYF
TRBJ2-1 | TRBV3-1 | CASSQGYREGRGMQFF
TRBJ1-2 | TRBV5-6 | CASSPGDRGGYTF
TRBJ2-7 | TRBV12-3/TRBV12-4 | CASSLELTVAPYEQYF
TRBJ1-5 | TRBV5-6 | CASSEIRYSNQPQHF
TRBJ2-7 | TRBV4-3 | CASSQYSGSSYEQYF
TRBJ2-2 | TRBV20-1 | CSVPDRDRGNTGELFF
TRBJ2-1 | TRBV25-1 | CASSALGSYNEQFF
TRBJ1-1 | TRBV5-1 | CASSFEPNTEAFF
TRBJ1-5 | TRBV6-5 | CASSQGTARNQPQHF
TRBJ1-4 | TRBV20-1 | CSASPPEGRTNEKLFF
TRBJ2-7 | TRBV7-9 | CAGSLAGATYEQYF